The rows below give T cell receptor beta chains drawn from one sample of a study of PD-1 blockade in classical Hodgkin lymphoma. The repertoire was sequenced with immunoSEQ multiplex PCR; TCRdb's copy has only in-frame clones and lacks some. The data contain 15,000 to 20,000 clones, roughly 80% of them singletons. The sequencing here drew on peripheral blood mononuclear cells (PBMCs), taken at baseline. These receptors were collected from a human donor with classical Hodgkin lymphoma. CDR3s include the opening cysteine and the closing phenylalanine or tryptophan. The order of the fields is V gene, clone size, D gene, J gene, CDR3 protein, CDR3 DNA. A D gene is named only where the DNA matches it firmly. Not every row has a clone size; where given, it reads once, few, many or a size class.

>TRBV28|medium-sized|NA|TRBJ2-6
CASSLGFSGANVLTF
TGTGCCAGCAGTTTGGGGTTCTCTGGGGCCAACGTCCTGACTTTC
>TRBV5-4|NA|NA|TRBJ2-2
CASSLDSGELFF
TGTGCCAGCAGCTTGGATAGCGGGGAGCTGTTTTTT
>TRBV7-2|NA|NA|TRBJ1-2
CASSSGRGYGYTF
TGTGCCAGCAGCTCCGGGCGGGGATATGGCTACACCTTC
>TRBV28|NA|NA|TRBJ2-1
CASGIRRINEQFF
TGTGCCAGCGGGATACGTCGGATCAATGAGCAGTTCTTC
>TRBV29-1|NA|NA|TRBJ2-1
CSVEDQVSGVNEQFF
TGCAGCGTTGAAGATCAGGTGTCGGGGGTCAATGAGCAGTTCTTC
>TRBV4-1|NA|TRBD1|TRBJ2-1
CASSQGTGYVVF
TGCGCCAGCAGCCAAGGGACAGGGTATGTAGTCTTC
>TRBV6-1|many|NA|TRBJ1-4
CASSVNGREKLFF
TGTGCCAGCAGTGTGAATGGCCGGGAAAAACTGTTTTTT
>TRBV2|few|TRBD1|TRBJ1-5
CASSDVTGDQPQHF
TGTGCCAGCAGTGACGTGACAGGGGATCAGCCCCAGCATTTT
>TRBV9|NA|NA|TRBJ1-6
CASSVAAGQDINSPLHF
TGTGCCAGCAGCGTAGCGGCCGGTCAAGATATTAATTCACCCCTCCACTTT
>TRBV5-1|NA|TRBD1|TRBJ2-7
CASRQTGAEQYF
TGCGCCAGCAGACAAACAGGGGCCGAGCAGTACTTC
>TRBV6-5|NA|TRBD1|TRBJ2-7
CASRPVRTGSYEQYF
TGTGCCAGCAGGCCTGTTCGGACAGGCAGCTACGAGCAGTACTTC
>TRBV18|NA|NA|TRBJ2-7
CASSPPGNSYEQYF
TGTGCCAGCTCACCACCCGGGAACTCCTACGAGCAGTACTTC
>TRBV11-2|NA|NA|TRBJ1-4
CASSLGGGQRHEKLFF
TGTGCCAGCAGCTTAGGGGGAGGGCAGCGGCATGAAAAACTGTTTTTT
>TRBV7-2|medium-sized|TRBD1|TRBJ2-7
CASSLDGTGDGEQYF
TGTGCCAGCAGCTTAGATGGGACAGGGGATGGCGAGCAGTACTTC
>TRBV2|NA|NA|TRBJ2-3
CASSEKRLVGTDTQYF
TGTGCCAGCAGTGAAAAGCGACTAGTAGGCACAGATACGCAGTATTTT
>TRBV6-5|NA|TRBD2|TRBJ2-1
CASSSGLFVNEQFF
TGTGCCAGCAGTTCGGGACTATTTGTCAATGAGCAGTTCTTC
>TRBV18|NA|NA|TRBJ2-7
CASSLQDQGREQYF
TGTGCCAGCTCACTACAAGACCAGGGCCGAGAGCAGTACTTC
>TRBV27|NA|TRBD1|TRBJ1-5
CASSSLGQIINQPQHF
TGTGCCAGCAGCTCCTTGGGACAGATAATCAATCAGCCCCAGCATTTT
>TRBV7-9|NA|NA|TRBJ2-1
CASSLVMGSNEQFF
TGTGCCAGCAGCTTAGTCATGGGGAGCAATGAGCAGTTCTTC
>TRBV6-1|NA|NA|TRBJ2-7
CASSEGVSSYEQYF
TGTGCCAGCAGTGAAGGGGTAAGCTCCTACGAGCAGTACTTC
>TRBV28|once|TRBD1|TRBJ1-2
CASSRNRGRGYTF
TGTGCCAGCAGTCGTAACAGGGGGCGCGGCTACACCTTC
>TRBV10-1|NA|NA|TRBJ2-5
CASSESGSETQYF
TGCGCCAGCAGTGAGTCGGGTTCAGAGACCCAGTACTTC
>TRBV5-4|NA|NA|TRBJ2-1
CASSLAGGGNEQFF
TGTGCCAGCAGCTTGGCCGGGGGAGGAAATGAGCAGTTCTTC
>TRBV2|NA|NA|TRBJ2-7
CASSVEGLKPYEQYF
TGTGCCAGCAGCGTGGAGGGATTAAAACCCTACGAGCAGTACTTC
>TRBV10-3|NA|NA|TRBJ1-4
CAISGSRGSNEKLFF
TGTGCCATCAGTGGCAGTAGGGGGTCTAATGAAAAACTGTTTTTT
>TRBV7-6|few|NA|TRBJ2-3
CASSPPGGMDTQYF
TGTGCCAGCAGCCCCCCGGGGGGCATGGATACGCAGTATTTT
>TRBV7-9|NA|NA|TRBJ2-5
CASSLSGSETQYF
TGTGCCAGCAGCTTAAGCGGGTCGGAGACCCAGTACTTC
>TRBV2|NA|NA|TRBJ2-5
CASRGRTQYF
TGTGCCAGCAGAGGGAGGACCCAGTACTTC
>TRBV27|once|NA|TRBJ2-7
CATGTGGSYEQYF
TGTGCCACCGGGACTGGGGGCTCCTACGAGCAGTACTTC
>TRBV5-8|NA|TRBD1|TRBJ2-6
CASSLAFGTAGANVLTF
TGTGCCAGCAGCTTGGCATTCGGGACAGCTGGGGCCAACGTCCTGACTTTC
>TRBV7-2|NA|NA|TRBJ2-6
CASSHKAGANVLTF
TGTGCCAGCAGCCACAAAGCTGGGGCCAACGTCCTGACTTTC
>TRBV6-1|few|NA|TRBJ1-5
CASTPPRGEQPQHF
TGTGCCAGCACCCCCCCAAGGGGGGAACAGCCCCAGCATTTT
>TRBV27|NA|TRBD1|TRBJ1-2
CASSWRDRGPNGYTF
TGTGCCAGCAGTTGGCGGGACAGGGGGCCCAATGGCTACACCTTC
>TRBV21-1|NA|NA|TRBJ2-4
CASSKEGEAKNIQYF
TGTGCCAGCAGCAAAGAGGGGGAGGCCAAAAACATTCAGTACTTC
>TRBV2|NA|NA|TRBJ1-5
CASSPDRNSNQPQHF
TGTGCCAGCTCACCTGACCGGAATAGCAATCAGCCCCAGCATTTT
>TRBV5-1|NA|TRBD1|TRBJ1-2
CASSGTGTSYGYTF
TGCGCCAGCAGCGGGACAGGGACGAGCTATGGCTACACCTTC
>TRBV30|NA|NA|TRBJ1-2
CAWSVVQQNYGYTF
TGTGCCTGGAGTGTCGTACAACAGAACTATGGCTACACCTTC
>TRBV6-5|NA|NA|TRBJ1-6
CASRARAGVNSPLHF
TGTGCCAGCAGAGCCCGGGCAGGGGTGAATTCACCCCTCCACTTT
>TRBV4-1|NA|TRBD2|TRBJ2-1
CASSQVDMGLSRGNEQFF
TGCGCCAGCAGCCAAGTCGACATGGGACTATCCCGGGGCAATGAGCAGTTCTTC
>TRBV6-4|NA|TRBD1|TRBJ2-5
CASRKGAETQYF
TGTGCCAGCAGGAAGGGGGCGGAGACCCAGTACTTC
>TRBV29-1|once|TRBD1|TRBJ1-1
CSVVRGLNTEAFF
TGCAGCGTTGTCAGGGGGCTGAACACTGAAGCTTTCTTT
>TRBV6-5|NA|NA|TRBJ1-6
CASSNRQTSGSPLHF
TGTGCCAGCAGTAACAGACAGACGTCTGGCTCACCCCTCCACTTT
>TRBV7-2|NA|NA|TRBJ1-2
CASSLPGKTYGYTF
TGTGCCAGCAGCTTACCGGGGAAAACCTATGGCTACACCTTC
>TRBV6-1|NA|NA|TRBJ1-5
CASSEQPGALQPQHF
TGTGCCAGCAGTGAACAGCCAGGGGCTTTACAGCCCCAGCATTTT
>TRBV27|NA|NA|TRBJ1-2
CASSLDRALWGGYTF
TGTGCCAGCAGTCTCGACAGAGCGCTATGGGGTGGCTACACCTTC
>TRBV20-1|NA|NA|TRBJ2-7
CSAARWGEQYF
TGCAGTGCTGCTCGTTGGGGCGAGCAGTACTTC